The present T cell receptor (beta chain) was sequenced within a study of Ad26.COV2.S vaccination and SARS-CoV-2 variants. Study-level background: A participant enrolled in the COV1001 Ad26.COV2.S trial arm provided the sample. Recipients of Ad26.COV2.S got it intramuscularly, once or twice 56 days apart.

This clone was seen once. TCRdb's copy holds only in-frame clones and misses some; the assay was immunoSEQ multiplex PCR. In the table there are 300,000 to 500,000 clones, about 85% of which are singletons. The V segment lost 2 bases and the J segment 11 bases; nucleotides outside the gene matches: 18. This CDR3 contains 17 residues. Per germline, CDR1 SNHLY and CDR2 FYNNEI. Noted treatment: some 20 received Ad26.COV2.S at low or high dose, single or two shots; 5 received placebo; per-sample allocation not given. The study sampled participants on day 63 after the first vaccine or placebo injection. The chain combines TRBV2 with TRBJ1-1; the match to TRBD1 covers 9 bases. This sequence originates from a person between 18 and 60 years old who received the Ad26.COV2.S COVID-19 vaccine or a placebo. Sequencing used peripheral blood, obtained in a trial of Ad26.COV2.S vaccine versus placebo. The CDR3 here is CASSEKLTGQGVSTAFF. In DNA, the CDR3 is TGTGCCAGCAGTGAAAAGTTAACGGGACAGGGTGTCTCAACTGCTTTCTTT.